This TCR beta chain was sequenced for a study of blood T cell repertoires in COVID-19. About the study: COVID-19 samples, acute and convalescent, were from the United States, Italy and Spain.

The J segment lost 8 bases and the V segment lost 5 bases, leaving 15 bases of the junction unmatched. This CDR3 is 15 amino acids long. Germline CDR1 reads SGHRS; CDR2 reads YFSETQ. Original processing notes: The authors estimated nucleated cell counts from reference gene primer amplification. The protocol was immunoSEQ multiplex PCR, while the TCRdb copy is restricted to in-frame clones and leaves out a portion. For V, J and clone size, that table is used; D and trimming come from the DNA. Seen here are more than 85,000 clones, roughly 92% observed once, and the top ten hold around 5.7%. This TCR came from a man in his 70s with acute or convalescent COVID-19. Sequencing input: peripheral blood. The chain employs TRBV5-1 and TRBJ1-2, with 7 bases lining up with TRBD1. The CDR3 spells CASRTRQGVGLGYTF. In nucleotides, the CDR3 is TGCGCCAGCAGGACAAGACAGGGCGTCGGGTTGGGCTACACCTTC.